Presented here are 21 T cell receptor beta chains from one specimen sequenced in a study of T-cell memory formation after mild COVID-19. TCRdb fed the 5' RACE reads into MiXCR, producing one record per CDR3 protein. The sample lists roughly 450,000 distinct CDR3 sequences; roughly 18% were seen once. The source material was PBMCs or a T cell subset sorted from them (not recorded which). Every receptor here comes from a man aged 18 to 30 who had mild COVID-19 (a few samples of this study predate the infection). Cell type and time point are not known.

This clonotype appeared a few times. The V and J genes are TRBV5-1 and TRBJ1-1, with TRBD1 as a possible D gene (6 bases). Per the germline V gene, CDR1 is SGHRS and CDR2 is YFSETQ. V lost 4 bases, J lost 2 bases, and 12 bases lay in between. The CDR3 is 14 amino acids. This chain's CDR3 is CASSPQGINTEAFF. The CDR3 nucleotides are TGCGCCAGCAGCCCCCAGGGGATTAACACTGAAGCTTTCTTT.

V and J are TRBV6-5 and TRBJ2-3, with D perhaps matching TRBD1 or TRBD2 (6 bases each). Trimming took off 0 bases at V and 0 bases at J, with 19 bases between the two ends. From germline, CDR1 is MNHEY and CDR2 SVGAGI. The CDR3 covers 19 residues. The CDR3, as DNA: TGTGCCAGCAGTTACTCGATTGTGGGGGGCGCATACAGCACAGATACGCAGTATTTT. Encoded protein: CASSYSIVGGAYSTDTQYF.

This clonotype was seen a handful of times. The rearrangement joins TRBV12-3 or TRBV12-4 to TRBJ2-2; TRBD2 is a possible D gene (5 bases). Trimming removed 6 bases at V and 4 bases at J, with 12 bases between. The CDR3 covers 14 residues. For the CDR3, the DNA is TGTGCCAGCAGCGCCGCTAGCCCCACCGGGGAGCTGTTTTTT. As protein: CASSAASPTGELFF.

This clonotype was observed a few times. This chain links TRBV5-6 with TRBJ1-2; 11 bases fit TRBD1. Per germline, CDR1 SGHDT and CDR2 YYEEEE. CDR3 length: 18 residues. Trimming removed 5 bases from V and 8 bases from J; junction bases left unmatched: 20. The CDR3 loop is CASRRNPTGTGGGGGYTF. The CDR3 bases are TGTGCCAGCAGGCGCAACCCAACCGGGACAGGGGGTGGAGGAGGCTACACCTTC.

This clonotype showed up just a few times. The V call is TRBV12-5, the J call TRBJ1-6; unclear D gene. The CDR3 has 12 amino acids. CDR1 and CDR2 from the germline V gene are LGHNT and FRNRAP. Deletions cut 0 bases from V and 16 bases from J, with 10 bases between. This chain's CDR3 is CASGLVRADLHF. The CDR3 region has the DNA TGTGCTAGTGGTTTGGTACGGGCAGATCTCCACTTT.

Remarks on this clonotype: Germline is not matched at one junction end, which may reflect a read error. V and J are TRBV7-7 and TRBJ2-5, with 9 bases aligning to TRBD2. This CDR3 comprises 16 residues. CDR1 and CDR2 from the germline V gene are SSHAT and FNYEAQ (reference sequence). The CDR3 nucleotides are TGTGCTAGCAGCGCGGAATTAAGCGGGGGGTATGAGACCCAGTACTTC. Translating it yields CASSAELSGGYETQYF.

The chain employs TRBV21-1 and TRBJ2-1; TRBD2 was called by the table and not checked on the DNA. TRBV21-1 is designated a pseudogene. This CDR3 is 17 amino acids long. This CDR3 is CASSKTSGGSSYNEQFF. Here the CDR3 DNA reads TGTGCCAGCAGCAAGACTAGCGGGGGAAGCTCCTACAATGAGCAGTTCTTC.

This clonotype was counted between two and nine times. V gene TRBV2 combines with J gene TRBJ2-5, with D perhaps TRBD1 (6 bases). Trimming left V 1 base short and J 5 bases short, with 17 bases between. The CDR3 loop spans 16 amino acids. Looked up from germline, CDR1 is SNHLY and CDR2 is FYNNEI. The CDR3 sequence: CASSEGYRVYDETQYF. The CDR3 DNA reads as TGTGCCAGCAGTGAAGGATACAGGGTTTATGACGAGACCCAGTACTTC. The variable domain in full, with the rest retrieved from reference TRBV2 and TRBJ2-5, is EPEVTQTPSHQVTQMGQEVILRCVPISNHLYFYWYRQILGQKVEFLVSFYNNEISEKSEIFDDQFSVERPDGSNFTLKIRSTKLEDSAMYFCASSEGYRVYDETQYFGPGTRLLVL.

This clonotype occurred many times. J is TRBJ2-3 and V is TRBV4-2, with 8 positions matching TRBD2. The CDR3 is 15 residues long. V dropped 4 bases and J dropped 6; count of bases not matched to a gene: 9. Germline values: CDR1 LGHNA, CDR2 YNFKEQ. The CDR3 bases are TGTGCCAGCAGCCCCCGGACTAGCAAAGGGGATACGCAGTATTTT. Amino acid sequence: CASSPRTSKGDTQYF.

The chain is built from TRBV4-3 and TRBJ2-2; no definite D call. The CDR3 is made up of 14 amino acids. CDR1 LGHNA and CDR2 YSLEER come from the germline V gene. Trimming took 5 bases from V and 3 from J, leaving 10 bases between them. CDR3 bases: TGCGCCAGCAGCGTCCGACGGTACACCGGGGAGCTGTTTTTT. Protein product: CASSVRRYTGELFF.

There are a few counts of this clonotype. The rearrangement uses TRBV7-3 and TRBJ2-3; perhaps D is TRBD1 or TRBD2 (5 bases each). V was trimmed by 4 bases and J by 2 bases, leaving 16 bases between them. The CDR3 has 16 residues. The germline V gene has CDR1 SGHTA and CDR2 FQGTGA. CDR3 protein: CASSYRDLDVTDTQYF. The CDR3 region has the DNA TGTGCCAGCAGCTACCGGGACCTCGACGTCACAGATACGCAGTATTTT. Full variable domain (missing parts from reference TRBV7-3 and TRBJ2-3): GAGVSQTPSNKVTEKGKYVELRCDPISGHTALYWYRQSLGQGPEFLIYFQGTGAADDSGLPNDRFFAVRPEGSVSTLKIQRTERGDSAVYLCASSYRDLDVTDTQYFGPGTRLTVL.

The chain has TRBV2 and TRBJ1-2; 7 nucleotides line up with TRBD1. Looked up from germline, CDR1 is SNHLY and CDR2 is FYNNEI. V lost 5 bases and J lost 6; bases outside the gene matches: 6. The CDR3 totals 13 residues. The CDR3 reads CASSLDRDDGYTF. The DNA for the CDR3 is TGTGCCAGCAGTCTTGACAGGGACGATGGCTACACCTTC.

This clonotype was picked up many times. J is TRBJ2-5 and V is TRBV10-3, with D perhaps TRBD2 (6 bases). The CDR3 consists of 13 residues. Trimming removed 11 bases at V and 0 bases at J, with 13 bases between. Germline CDR1 is ENHRY and CDR2 is SYGVKD. CDR3 coding DNA: TGTGCCGTGGGTTCTAGCGACCAAGAGACCCAGTACTTC. This translates into CAVGSSDQETQYF.

This clonotype has a handful of counts. In DNA form, the CDR3 reads TGTGCCAGCAGCTTAAGCGGGGGGGCCCATGGGAACACTGAAGCTTTCTTT. It is translated as CASSLSGGAHGNTEAFF. V gene TRBV7-2 combines with J gene TRBJ1-1, with D possibly TRBD1 on 6 matching bases. Trimming pared 2 bases from V and 1 base from J, leaving 17 bases between. This CDR3 is 17 amino acids long. Germline V gene lookup returns CDR1 SGHTA and CDR2 FQGNSA.

The CDR3 nucleotides are TGCAGTGCTAGAGCGACAGGGCGCGAGCAGTACTTC. This encodes CSARATGREQYF. The chain links TRBV20-1 to TRBJ2-7; TRBD1 matches 7 bases. CDR1 DFQATT and CDR2 SNEGSKA come from the germline V gene (reference sequence). Trimming cost V 1 base and J 6 bases; bases outside gene matches: 3. CDR3 length: 12 residues.

This chain joins TRBV24-1 and TRBJ2-2, with D possibly being TRBD2 (6 bases). Trimming cost V 9 bases and J 0 bases, with 16 bases left between them. Germline values: CDR1 KGHDR, CDR2 SFDVKD. This CDR3 contains 16 residues. The CDR3 protein is CATLASGFANTGELFF. For the CDR3, the DNA is TGTGCCACCCTCGCCAGCGGGTTCGCGAACACCGGGGAGCTGTTTTTT.

The genes are TRBV25-1 and TRBJ1-1; the match to TRBD1 covers 7 bases. Looked up from germline, CDR1 is MGHDK and CDR2 is SYGVNS. The CDR3 is made up of 13 amino acids. The ends lost 8 bases at V and 2 bases at J; junction bases unmatched: 5. The CDR3: CASARQGNTEAFF. The DNA of the CDR3 is TGTGCCAGCGCCCGACAGGGAAACACTGAAGCTTTCTTT.

The chain employs TRBV9 and TRBJ2-6; D not certain. V lost 5 bases to trimming and J lost 1 base, with 4 bases between them. CDR3 length equals 13 residues. Germline CDR1 SGDLS, CDR2 YYNGEE. CDR3 DNA sequence: TGTGCCAGCAGAACGTCTGGGGCCAACGTCCTGACTTTC. Amino acids: CASRTSGANVLTF.

The rearrangement joins TRBV20-1 to TRBJ1-3; D not certain. Deletions cut 5 bases from V and 3 bases from J, with 8 bases between. The germline V gene has CDR1 DFQATT and CDR2 SNEGSKA (reference sequence). This CDR3 region has 12 residues. CDR3 region: CSASGYGNTIYF. The DNA for the CDR3 is TGCAGTGCTTCCGGATATGGAAACACCATATATTTT.

This clonotype was detected only a few times. V gene TRBV9 combines with J gene TRBJ2-6; D remains ambiguous. Germline lookup yields CDR1 SGDLS and CDR2 YYNGEE. Trimming shortened V by 5 bases and J by 1 base, and 13 bases separated the two germline ends. CDR3 length: 16 amino acids. CDR3 in DNA: TGTGCCAGCAGTGGATCCAGCTTTTCTGGGGCCAACGTCCTGACTTTC. As protein: CASSGSSFSGANVLTF.

The rearrangement links TRBV6-5 to TRBJ1-5; no definite D call. V lost 2 bases, J lost 3 bases, and 17 bases lay in between. Germline-derived CDR1 and CDR2 are MNHEY and SVGAGI. There are 17 residues in the CDR3. The DNA of the CDR3 is TGTGCCAGCAGTTACCCTCCCCACGAGCCCCACAATCAGCCCCAGCATTTT. The encoded protein is CASSYPPHEPHNQPQHF.